This T cell receptor (beta chain) was captured in a study of T-cell reconstitution after alpha-beta-depleted transplantation in children. In its sample, this clonotype was seen many times. CDR1 and CDR2 from the germline V gene are SGHTA and FQGNSA. The CDR3 is made up of 13 amino acids. V lost 4 bases, J lost 5 bases, and 9 bases lay in between. It was with unique molecular identifiers that the TCRbeta library was prepared. TCRdb processed the PCR reads anew with MiXCR; each CDR3 protein has one entry. This sample has 600,000 to 700,000 distinct CDR3 sequences, with roughly 17% found just once. The clonotype was recovered from a human donor who donated a stem cell graft to a child with acute myeloid leukemia. The rearrangement links TRBV7-2 to TRBJ2-1, with D hard to call. Sequences were derived from PBMCs from the stem cell graft donor, sampled from the stem cell graft. CDR3 residues: CASSWWRNNEQFF. The CDR3, as DNA: TGTGCCAGCAGCTGGTGGCGTAACAATGAGCAGTTCTTC.